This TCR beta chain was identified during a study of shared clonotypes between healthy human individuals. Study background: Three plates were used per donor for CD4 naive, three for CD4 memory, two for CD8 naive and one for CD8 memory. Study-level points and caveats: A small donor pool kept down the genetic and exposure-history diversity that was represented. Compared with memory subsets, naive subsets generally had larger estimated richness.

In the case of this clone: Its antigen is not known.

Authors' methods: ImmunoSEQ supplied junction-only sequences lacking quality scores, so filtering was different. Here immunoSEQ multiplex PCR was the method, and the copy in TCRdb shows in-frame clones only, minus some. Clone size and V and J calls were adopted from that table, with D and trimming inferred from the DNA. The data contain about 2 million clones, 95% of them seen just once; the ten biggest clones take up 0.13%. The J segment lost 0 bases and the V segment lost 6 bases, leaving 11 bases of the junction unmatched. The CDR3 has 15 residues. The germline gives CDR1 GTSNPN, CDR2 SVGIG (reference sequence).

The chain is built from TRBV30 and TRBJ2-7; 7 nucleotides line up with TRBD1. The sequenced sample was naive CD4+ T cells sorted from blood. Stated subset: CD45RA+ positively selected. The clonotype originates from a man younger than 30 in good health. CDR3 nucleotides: TGTGCCTGCGCGAGACAGGGTTTAGGCTCCTACGAGCAGTACTTC. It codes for CACARQGLGSYEQYF.